This TCR beta chain was profiled in a study of cytomegalovirus exposure and HLA in healthy donors. With respect to this clone: Its antigen remains unidentified.

CDR1 is KGHSH and CDR2 is LQKENI in the germline V gene. The CDR3 contains 17 residues. Trimming left V 3 bases short and J 2 bases short, with 17 bases between. Primers: 60 Vbeta forward and 13 Jbeta reverse. TCRdb's table, derived via immunoSEQ multiplex PCR, lists solely in-frame clones and lacks some. The sample has around 46,000 clones. Study-wide points: Reports state that TCR beta sequences accurately predicted most subjects' HLA-A and HLA-B alleles.

The sample was PBMCs. The source of this sequence is a woman between 40 and 50 years old in good health and CMV-seronegative. This chain uses TRBV18 with TRBJ2-1; tentative D call: TRBD2 (6 bases). The CDR3 loop reads CASSPHQLGGTYNEQFF. In DNA form, the CDR3 reads TGTGCCAGCTCACCCCACCAACTCGGCGGGACCTACAATGAGCAGTTCTTC.